The rows below give T cell receptor beta chains drawn from one sample of a study of cytomegalovirus exposure and HLA in healthy donors. Sequenced by immunoSEQ multiplex PCR; TCRdb stores in-frame clones only, minus some. The repertoire holds around 200,000 clones, with 70% to 80% as singletons. The sequencing input was PBMCs. The receptors originated from a young man in good health and CMV-seronegative. Both conserved end residues are part of each CDR3. A D gene is named only where the DNA matches it firmly. Clone size is given for some rows only: seen once, a few or many times, or a class if the clone is expanded.

j_call,d_call,clone_size,v_call,cdr3_nt,cdr3_aa
TRBJ2-7,TRBD1,once,TRBV28,TGTGCCAGCAGCCTAATATCGGGACAGGGAAGTATAGTGCAGTACTTC,CASSLISGQGSIVQYF
TRBJ1-5,.,few,TRBV5-5,TGTGCCAGCAGCGGGTCAGGGTCGATTGGCAATCAGCCCCAGCATTTT,CASSGSGSIGNQPQHF
TRBJ1-1,.,.,TRBV29-1,TGCAGCGTTGAAGATCTTGGAGGGAACACTGAAGCTTTCTTT,CSVEDLGGNTEAFF
TRBJ2-3,.,few,TRBV2,TGTGCCAGCACCGACTACAGAGCTAGCACAGATACGCAGTATTTT,CASTDYRASTDTQYF
TRBJ2-1,.,.,TRBV2,TGTGCCAGCAGTGAAGATGGGCAGGGCACTGAGCAGTTCTTC,CASSEDGQGTEQFF
TRBJ2-5,TRBD2,.,TRBV29-1,TGCAGCGTTGAAATGGGACTATTTAAAGAGACCCAGTACTTC,CSVEMGLFKETQYF
TRBJ2-5,TRBD1,.,TRBV30,TGTGCCTGGAGCCGACAGACAGGGGGCGGGGGGGAGACCCAGTACTTC,CAWSRQTGGGGETQYF
TRBJ1-2,TRBD1,.,TRBV6-5,TGTGCCAGCAGTTACTCAGAGACAGGGATATATGGCTACACCTTC,CASSYSETGIYGYTF
TRBJ2-2,TRBD1,.,TRBV9,TGTGCCAGCAGCGTAGGTCAGGGGGCCATCACCGGGGAGCTGTTTTTT,CASSVGQGAITGELFF
TRBJ2-1,.,.,TRBV11-2,TGTGCCAGCAGCTTAATCGGGGTCTACAATGAGCAGTTCTTC,CASSLIGVYNEQFF
TRBJ1-4,.,.,TRBV6-5,TGTGCCAGCCGCGGGCGGGTGGGAGAAAAACTGTTTTTT,CASRGRVGEKLFF
TRBJ2-2,TRBD2,.,TRBV5-4,TGTGCCAGCAGCGGGGGGGGAGGGCCGGGCACCGGGGAGCTGTTTTTT,CASSGGGGPGTGELFF
TRBJ2-3,TRBD1,.,TRBV6-4,TGTGCCAGCAGTGACTCTCAGGGGGCAGATACGCAGTATTTT,CASSDSQGADTQYF
TRBJ2-7,TRBD2,.,TRBV9,TGTGCCAGCAGCGTAGACGGCGGGAGTCGTGAGCAGTACTTC,CASSVDGGSREQYF
TRBJ2-4,.,.,TRBV6-1,TGTGCCAGCAGTGAAGCGGGAGGATTGCTAGCCAAAAACATTCAGTACTTC,CASSEAGGLLAKNIQYF
TRBJ2-7,.,.,TRBV15,TGTGCCACCAGCAGAGAACTAGCACGCTCCTACGAGCAGTACTTC,CATSRELARSYEQYF
TRBJ1-6,TRBD1,.,TRBV5-1,TGCGCCAGCAGCTTGGTCCGGGACAGGGTGAGTTCACCCCTCCACTTT,CASSLVRDRVSSPLHF
TRBJ2-3,.,.,TRBV5-1,TGCGCCAGCAGCTTGGCTCTTGGCACAGATACGCAGTATTTT,CASSLALGTDTQYF
TRBJ2-1,.,.,TRBV29-1,TGCAGCGTTGAATTAGTAGGGGCTACTGTTGAGCAGTTCTTC,CSVELVGATVEQFF
TRBJ1-4,.,.,TRBV5-4,TGTGCCAGCAGCTTGTTTCAGACTGAAGAAAAACTGTTTTTT,CASSLFQTEEKLFF
TRBJ1-3,TRBD1,.,TRBV11-2,TGTGCCAGCAGCTTAAGGTGGACAGGCGGCGCCATATATTTT,CASSLRWTGGAIYF
TRBJ2-3,TRBD2,.,TRBV6-1,TGTGCCAGCAGTGAAGAAGCGGGAGCCACAAGCACAGATACGCAGTATTTT,CASSEEAGATSTDTQYF
TRBJ2-3,.,.,TRBV10-2,TGCGCCAGCAGTGAGTCGGCAGGGTGGCAGTATTTT,CASSESAGWQYF
TRBJ2-3,.,.,TRBV7-2,TGTGCCAGCAGACCACCGTCGCGCGATACGCAGTATTTT,CASRPPSRDTQYF
TRBJ2-2,.,.,TRBV11-2,TGTGCCGAATCTTCGACAGGCGCCAACACCGGGGAGCTGTTTTTT,CAESSTGANTGELFF
TRBJ2-2,.,.,TRBV5-1,TGCGCCAGCAGTGACAGGGCGGGGACCGGGGAGCTGTTTTTT,CASSDRAGTGELFF
TRBJ1-1,.,.,TRBV11-1,TGTGCCAGCAGCGCCGCGGAGGGCGCATTCAACACTGAAGCTTTCTTT,CASSAAEGAFNTEAFF
TRBJ1-1,TRBD1,.,TRBV9,TGTGCCAGCAGCGTAGCCATCACAGGGGCCGAGGCTTTCTTT,CASSVAITGAEAFF
TRBJ2-1,.,few,TRBV6-5,TGTGCCAGCAGTTACTCTGGGGAGGCCTACAATGAGCAGTTCTTC,CASSYSGEAYNEQFF
TRBJ1-5,.,.,TRBV29-1,TGCAGCGTCCTGCCAGCAGGGGCAGTTCAGCCCCAGCATTTT,CSVLPAGAVQPQHF
TRBJ2-1,TRBD2,.,TRBV11-2,TGTGCCAGCAGCCCGACGGCTAGCGGGGTCTCCTACAATGAGCAGTTCTTC,CASSPTASGVSYNEQFF
TRBJ1-4,TRBD1,.,TRBV5-1,TGCGCCAGCAGCGTCACAGGGGATGGGAGAAAACTGTTTTTT,CASSVTGDGRKLFF
TRBJ2-5,.,.,TRBV14,TGTGCCAGCAGCCAAGTGGATCGCAGGGCGATAAAGACCCAGTACTTC,CASSQVDRRAIKTQYF
TRBJ1-5,.,few,TRBV11-2,TGTGCCAGCAGCGCAGGGGGCAATCAGCCCCAGCATTTT,CASSAGGNQPQHF
TRBJ2-7,TRBD2,.,TRBV11-2,TGTGCCAGCAGCATTTTAGCGGGATCCCCCTCCTACGAGCAGTACTTC,CASSILAGSPSYEQYF
TRBJ2-7,.,.,TRBV5-1,TGCGCCAGCAGCTTGCCGGACAGCTCCTACGAGCAGTACTTC,CASSLPDSSYEQYF
TRBJ1-1,TRBD1,.,TRBV5-1,TGCGCCAGCAGCTTGCAAACAGGGGGGAACACTGAAGCTTTCTTT,CASSLQTGGNTEAFF
TRBJ2-1,TRBD1,.,TRBV6-1,TGTGCCAGCAGTAGACAGGGAAGGGGCTACAATGAGCAGTTCTTC,CASSRQGRGYNEQFF
TRBJ2-7,.,few,TRBV14,TGTGCCAGCAGCGGGGACACCTACGAGCAGTACTTC,CASSGDTYEQYF
TRBJ1-1,TRBD1,.,TRBV5-1,TGCGCCAGCAGCTTGGTTCAAGGGGGCTACACTGAAGCTTTCTTT,CASSLVQGGYTEAFF
TRBJ2-2,.,.,TRBV5-4,TGTGCCAGCAGCTTGGCCCGGGGACAAGGGAACACCGGGGAGCTGTTTTTT,CASSLARGQGNTGELFF
TRBJ1-1,.,.,TRBV23-1,TGCGCCAGCAGTCACTTGCGCCAAGGGGAGGGGACTGAAGCTTTCTTT,CASSHLRQGEGTEAFF
TRBJ2-2,.,.,TRBV29-1,TGCAGCGTTTACAGAGACGCGAACACCGGGGAGCTGTTTTTT,CSVYRDANTGELFF
TRBJ2-3,TRBD1,.,TRBV6-1,TGTGCCAGCAGTCCAGGGGGCCCAGATACGCAGTATTTT,CASSPGGPDTQYF
TRBJ1-6,.,.,TRBV2,TGTGCCAGCAGTGATATAGCAGCTTATAATTCACCCCTCCACTTT,CASSDIAAYNSPLHF
TRBJ1-1,TRBD1,.,TRBV7-2,TGTGCCAGCAGCACCCGGACAGGGTTTGAAGCTTTCTTT,CASSTRTGFEAFF
TRBJ1-1,TRBD1,many,TRBV29-1,TGCAGCGTCGCCCGGGACAGGAACACTGAAGCTTTCTTT,CSVARDRNTEAFF
TRBJ2-3,TRBD2,.,TRBV25-1,TGTGCCAGCAGTGAATCGGGCGGGAGATCGATAGATACGCAGTATTTT,CASSESGGRSIDTQYF
TRBJ2-7,.,medium-sized,TRBV2,TGTGCCAGCACGGTTGCGGACTCCTACGAGCAGTACTTC,CASTVADSYEQYF